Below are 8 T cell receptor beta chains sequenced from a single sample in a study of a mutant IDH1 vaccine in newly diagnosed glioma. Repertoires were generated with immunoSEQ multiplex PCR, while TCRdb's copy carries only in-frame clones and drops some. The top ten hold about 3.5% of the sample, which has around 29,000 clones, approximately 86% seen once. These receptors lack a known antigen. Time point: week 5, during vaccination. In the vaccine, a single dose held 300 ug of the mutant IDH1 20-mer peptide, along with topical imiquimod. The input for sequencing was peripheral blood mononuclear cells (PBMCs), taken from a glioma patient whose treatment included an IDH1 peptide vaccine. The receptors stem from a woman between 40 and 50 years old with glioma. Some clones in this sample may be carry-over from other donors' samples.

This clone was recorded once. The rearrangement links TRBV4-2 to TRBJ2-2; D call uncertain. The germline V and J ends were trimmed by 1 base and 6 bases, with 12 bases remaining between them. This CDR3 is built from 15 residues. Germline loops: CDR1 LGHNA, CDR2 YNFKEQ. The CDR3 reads CASSQVARVAGELFF. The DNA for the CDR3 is TGTGCCAGCAGCCAAGTGGCCCGGGTGGCCGGGGAGCTGTTTTTT.

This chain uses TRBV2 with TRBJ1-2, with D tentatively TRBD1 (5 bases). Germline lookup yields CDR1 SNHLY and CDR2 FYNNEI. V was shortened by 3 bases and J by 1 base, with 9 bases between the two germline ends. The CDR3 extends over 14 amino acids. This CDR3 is CASSEQGGNYGYTF. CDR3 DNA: TGTGCCAGCAGTGAGCAGGGAGGTAACTATGGCTACACCTTC.

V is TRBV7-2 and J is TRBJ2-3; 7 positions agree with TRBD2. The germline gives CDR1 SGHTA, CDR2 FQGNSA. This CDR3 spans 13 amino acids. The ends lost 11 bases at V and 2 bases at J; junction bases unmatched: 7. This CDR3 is CAGGTTNTDTQYF. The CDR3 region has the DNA TGTGCCGGCGGGACTACTAACACAGATACGCAGTATTTT.

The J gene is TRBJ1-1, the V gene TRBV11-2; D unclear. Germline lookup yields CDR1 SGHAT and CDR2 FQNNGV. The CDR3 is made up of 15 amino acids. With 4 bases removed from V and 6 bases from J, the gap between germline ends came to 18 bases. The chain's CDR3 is CASSSTAGQFAEAFF. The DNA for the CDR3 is TGTGCCAGCAGCTCCACCGCCGGGCAGTTCGCTGAAGCTTTCTTT. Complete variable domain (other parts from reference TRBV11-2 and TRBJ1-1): EAGVAQSPRYKIIEKRQSVAFWCNPISGHATLYWYQQILGQGPKLLIQFQNNGVVDDSQLPKDRFSAERLKGVDSTLKIQPAKLEDSAVYLCASSSTAGQFAEAFFGQGTRLTVV.

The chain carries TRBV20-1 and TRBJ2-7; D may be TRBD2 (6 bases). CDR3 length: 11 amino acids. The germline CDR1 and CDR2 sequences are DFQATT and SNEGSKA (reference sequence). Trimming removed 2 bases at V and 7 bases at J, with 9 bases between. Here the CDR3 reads CSARTSTEQYF. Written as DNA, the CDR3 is TGCAGTGCTAGAACTAGCACGGAGCAGTACTTC.

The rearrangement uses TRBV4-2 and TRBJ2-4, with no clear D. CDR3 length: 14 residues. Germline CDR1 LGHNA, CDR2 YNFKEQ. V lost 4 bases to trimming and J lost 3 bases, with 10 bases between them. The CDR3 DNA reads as TGTGCCAGCAGCCCGCCGGTTAGCAAAAACATTCAGTACTTC. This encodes CASSPPVSKNIQYF.

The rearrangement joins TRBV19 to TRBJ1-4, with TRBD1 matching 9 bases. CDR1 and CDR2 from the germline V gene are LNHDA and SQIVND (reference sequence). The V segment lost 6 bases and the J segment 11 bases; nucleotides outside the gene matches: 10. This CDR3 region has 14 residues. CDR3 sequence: CASSLPGQGGKLFF. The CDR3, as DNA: TGTGCCAGTAGCCTCCCGGGACAGGGAGGGAAACTGTTTTTT.

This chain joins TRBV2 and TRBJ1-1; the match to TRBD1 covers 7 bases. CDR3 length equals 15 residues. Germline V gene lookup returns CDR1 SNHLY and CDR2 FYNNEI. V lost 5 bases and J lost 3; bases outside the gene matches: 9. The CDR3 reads CASSKNRQGDTEAFF. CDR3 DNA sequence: TGTGCCAGCAGTAAAAATAGACAGGGCGACACTGAAGCTTTCTTT. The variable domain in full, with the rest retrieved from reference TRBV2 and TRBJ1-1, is EPEVTQTPSHQVTQMGQEVILRCVPISNHLYFYWYRQILGQKVEFLVSFYNNEISEKSEIFDDQFSVERPDGSNFTLKIRSTKLEDSAMYFCASSKNRQGDTEAFFGQGTRLTVV.